Below, one T cell receptor beta chain is given with its context. This entry comes from a study of blood T cell repertoires in COVID-19. Only in-frame clones appear in the TCRdb table, and some are missing; sequencing was by immunoSEQ multiplex PCR. The repertoire holds fewer than 250,000 clones, with around 82% as singletons. Individuals drawn from under 30 US areas were about 18 to 95 years old. Each exposed participant met a COVID-19 case in the 2 weeks preceding study entry. Trimming left V 4 bases short and J 0 bases short, with 14 bases between. Germline-derived CDR1 and CDR2 are LGHNA and YSLEER. This CDR3 comprises 16 residues.

The sequence was obtained from a woman in her thirties or forties who had been exposed to COVID-19. The sequenced sample consisted of PBMCs or T cells enriched from blood (not recorded which). The chain joins TRBV4-3 to TRBJ2-3; D call uncertain. CDR3 DNA sequence: TGCGCCAGCAGCCGTCTTCATACGGGTAGCACAGATACGCAGTATTTT. Residues: CASSRLHTGSTDTQYF.